The 5 T cell receptor beta chains below come from one sample, sequenced in a study of control samples from healthy donors and cancer patients. Clones were sequenced by immunoSEQ multiplex PCR, and TCRdb holds only the in-frame ones, with some missing. The table lists around 92,000 clones, approximately 78% of them singletons. Source material: blood. The receptors shown here come from a man aged 55 to 70 in good health.

This clone was picked up a small number of times. The V and J genes are TRBV6-5 and TRBJ1-1; no clear D. CDR1 and CDR2 (germline): MNHEY, SVGAGI. The CDR3 length is 12 residues. V shed 6 bases and J shed 2 bases, with 7 bases lying between them. This chain's CDR3 is CASRRFNTEAFF. The CDR3 DNA is TGTGCCAGCAGAAGGTTCAACACTGAAGCTTTCTTT.

The chain joins TRBV29-1 to TRBJ2-1; no definite D call. This CDR3 spans 14 amino acids. Germline-derived CDR1 and CDR2 are SQVTM and ANQGSEA. Between the trimmed V and J ends, which lost 4 bases and 4 bases, there was a span of 14 bases. CDR3 sequence (DNA): TGCAGCGTTGTAACCGGATTCCGTTACAATGAGCAGTTCTTC. As protein: CSVVTGFRYNEQFF.

The rearrangement joins TRBV5-1 to TRBJ2-7; 9 bases match TRBD1. Germline CDR1 reads SGHRS; CDR2 reads YFSETQ. This CDR3 is built from 15 residues. V shed 0 bases, J shed 6 bases, and the junction held 7 bases outside the gene matches. The CDR3 coding sequence is TGCGCCAGCAGCTTGGGACAGGGGGACACGGGCGAGCAGTACTTC. This sequence encodes CASSLGQGDTGEQYF. Full variable domain (missing parts from reference TRBV5-1 and TRBJ2-7): KAGVTQTPRYLIKTRGQQVTLSCSPISGHRSVSWYQQTPGQGLQFLFEYFSETQRNKGNFPGRFSGRQFSNSRSEMNVSTLELGDSALYLCASSLGQGDTGEQYFGPGTRLTVT.

The CDR3 DNA is TGTGCCAGCAGCTTAGGGGACTACGGAGATACGCAGTATTTT. It specifies CASSLGDYGDTQYF. This rearrangement joins TRBV7-3 to TRBJ2-3; 7 bases map to TRBD2. CDR1 and CDR2 (germline): SGHTA, FQGTGA. This CDR3 contains 14 residues. V lost 2 bases to trimming and J lost 5 bases; unmatched junction nucleotides: 4.

The chain links TRBV6-6 to TRBJ1-5, with D hard to call. V was clipped by 0 bases and J by 0 bases, with 9 bases between them. This CDR3 region has 16 residues. Germline CDR1 MNHNY, CDR2 SVGAGI (reference sequence). In DNA form, the CDR3 reads TGTGCCAGCAGTTACTCGGTACAGAATAGCAATCAGCCCCAGCATTTT. Translation: CASSYSVQNSNQPQHF.